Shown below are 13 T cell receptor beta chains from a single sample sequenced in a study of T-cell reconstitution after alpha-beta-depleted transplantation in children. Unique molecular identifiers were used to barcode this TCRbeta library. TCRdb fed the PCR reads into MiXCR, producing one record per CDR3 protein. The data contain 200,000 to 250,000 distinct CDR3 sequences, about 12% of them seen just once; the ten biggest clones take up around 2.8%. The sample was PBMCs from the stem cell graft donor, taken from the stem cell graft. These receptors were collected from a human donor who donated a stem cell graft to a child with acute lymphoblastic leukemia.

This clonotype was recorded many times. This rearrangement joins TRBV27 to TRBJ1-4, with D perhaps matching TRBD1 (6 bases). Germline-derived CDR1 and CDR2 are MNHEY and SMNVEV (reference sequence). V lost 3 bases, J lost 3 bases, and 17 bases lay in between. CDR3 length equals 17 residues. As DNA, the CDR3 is TGTGCCAGCAGTTTTGAGCTTGGGGGGGGGCCTAATGAAAAACTGTTTTTT. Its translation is CASSFELGGGPNEKLFF. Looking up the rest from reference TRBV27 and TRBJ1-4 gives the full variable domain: EAQVTQNPRYLITVTGKKLTVTCSQNMNHEYMSWYRQDPGLGLRQIYYSMNVEVTDKGDVPEGYKVSRKEKRNFPLILESPSPNQTSLYFCASSFELGGGPNEKLFFGSGTQLSVL.

CDR3 sequence reads: CASSPGRGTGELFF. CDR3 nucleotide sequence: TGTGCCAGCAGCCCCGGGCGAGGGACCGGGGAGCTGTTTTTT. The rearrangement joins TRBV11-3 to TRBJ2-2, with D possibly matching TRBD2 (5 bases). Germline V gene lookup returns CDR1 SGHNT and CDR2 YENEEA. This CDR3 comprises 14 residues. V was pared by 5 bases and J by 5 bases, with 12 bases between.

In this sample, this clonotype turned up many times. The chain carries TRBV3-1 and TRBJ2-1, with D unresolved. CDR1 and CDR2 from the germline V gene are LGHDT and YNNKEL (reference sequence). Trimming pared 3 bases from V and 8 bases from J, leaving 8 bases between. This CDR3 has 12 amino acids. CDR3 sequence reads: CASSHTIYEQFF. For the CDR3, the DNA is TGTGCCAGCAGCCACACGATTTATGAGCAGTTCTTC.

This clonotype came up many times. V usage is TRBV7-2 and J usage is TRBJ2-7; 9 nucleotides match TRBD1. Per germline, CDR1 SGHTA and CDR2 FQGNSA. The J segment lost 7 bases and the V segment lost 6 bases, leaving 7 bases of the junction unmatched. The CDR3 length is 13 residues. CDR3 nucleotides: TGTGCCAGCAGACATACAGGGGGCGGAGAGCAGTACTTC. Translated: CASRHTGGGEQYF.

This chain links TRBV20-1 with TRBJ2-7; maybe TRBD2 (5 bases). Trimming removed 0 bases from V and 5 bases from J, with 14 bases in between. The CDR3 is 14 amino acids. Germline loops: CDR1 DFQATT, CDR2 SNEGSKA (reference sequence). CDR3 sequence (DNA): TGCAGTGCTAGAGATCAACGGGGATCCAACGAGCAGTACTTC. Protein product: CSARDQRGSNEQYF.

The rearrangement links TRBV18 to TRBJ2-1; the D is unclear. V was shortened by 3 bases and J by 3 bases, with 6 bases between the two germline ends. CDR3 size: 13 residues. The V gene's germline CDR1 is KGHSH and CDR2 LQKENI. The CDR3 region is CASSPRLYNEQFF. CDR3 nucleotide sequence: TGTGCCAGCTCACCGAGACTCTACAATGAGCAGTTCTTC.

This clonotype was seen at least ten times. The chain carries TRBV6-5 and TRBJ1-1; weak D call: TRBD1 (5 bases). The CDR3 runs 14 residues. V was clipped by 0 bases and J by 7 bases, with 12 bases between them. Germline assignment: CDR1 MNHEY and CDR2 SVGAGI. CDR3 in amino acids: CASSYSQDNGEAFF. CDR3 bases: TGTGCCAGCAGTTACTCGCAGGACAACGGTGAAGCTTTCTTT.

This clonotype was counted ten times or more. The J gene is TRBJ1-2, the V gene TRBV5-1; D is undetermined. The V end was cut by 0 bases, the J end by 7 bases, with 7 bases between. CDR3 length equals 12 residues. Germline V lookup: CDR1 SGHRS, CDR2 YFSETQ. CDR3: CASSLEGVGYTF. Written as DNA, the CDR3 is TGCGCCAGCAGCTTGGAGGGAGTTGGCTACACCTTC.

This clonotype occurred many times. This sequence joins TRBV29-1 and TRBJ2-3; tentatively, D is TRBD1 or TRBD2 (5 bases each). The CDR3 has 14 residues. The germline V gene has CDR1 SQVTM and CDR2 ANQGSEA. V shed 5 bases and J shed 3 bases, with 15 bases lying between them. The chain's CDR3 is CSVPLPGRTDTQYF. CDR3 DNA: TGCAGCGTTCCCTTGCCAGGGAGAACAGATACGCAGTATTTT.

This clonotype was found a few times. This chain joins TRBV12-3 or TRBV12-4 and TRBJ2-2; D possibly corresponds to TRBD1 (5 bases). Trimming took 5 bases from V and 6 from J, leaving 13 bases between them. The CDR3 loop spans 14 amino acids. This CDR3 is CASSGRVLAGELFF. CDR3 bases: TGTGCCAGCAGTGGCAGGGTGTTGGCCGGGGAGCTGTTTTTT.

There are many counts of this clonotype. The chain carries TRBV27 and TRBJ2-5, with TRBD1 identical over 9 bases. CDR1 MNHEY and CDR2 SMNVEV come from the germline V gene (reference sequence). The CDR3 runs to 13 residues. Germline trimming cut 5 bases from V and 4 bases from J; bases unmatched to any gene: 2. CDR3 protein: CASSGQGRETQYF. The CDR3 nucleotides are TGTGCCAGCAGTGGACAGGGGCGAGAGACCCAGTACTTC.

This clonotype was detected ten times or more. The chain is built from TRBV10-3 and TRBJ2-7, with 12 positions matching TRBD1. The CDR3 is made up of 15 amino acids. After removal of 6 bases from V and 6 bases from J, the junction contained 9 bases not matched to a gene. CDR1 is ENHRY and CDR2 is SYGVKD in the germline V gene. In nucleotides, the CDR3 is TGTGCCATCAGCGGGACGGGACAGGGGGCGAGCGAGCAGTACTTC. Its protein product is CAISGTGQGASEQYF.

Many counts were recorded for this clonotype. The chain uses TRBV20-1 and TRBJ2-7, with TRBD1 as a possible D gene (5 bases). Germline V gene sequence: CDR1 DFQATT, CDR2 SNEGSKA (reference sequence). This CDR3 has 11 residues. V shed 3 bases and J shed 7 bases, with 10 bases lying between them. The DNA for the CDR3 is TGCAGTGCTAGTCCAAGGGGAGAGCAGTACTTC. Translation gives CSASPRGEQYF.